This T cell receptor beta chain was documented in a study of OX40 agonist ivuxolimab in advanced cancers. Study background: Clinicians treated patients with ivuxolimab, an agonistic anti-OX40 (CD134) antibody. Aged about 20 to 80 with a mean of about 60 years, they were more than 80% male.

The CDR3 consists of 13 residues. Trimming removed 3 bases from V and 0 bases from J, with 3 bases in between. Germline CDR1 reads LNHDA; CDR2 reads SQIVND (reference sequence). The assay was immunoSEQ multiplex PCR, and TCRdb's table has in-frame clones only and misses some. The sample has 30,000 to 40,000 clones; 81% are singletons. The V gene is TRBV19, the J gene TRBJ1-3; D is unresolved. Sequencing used CD4+ or CD8+ T cells sorted from blood, obtained in a trial of the OX40 agonist ivuxolimab. This receptor was obtained from an adult with an advanced solid tumor such as melanoma, head and neck, liver or kidney cancer. The CDR3 DNA sequence: TGTGCCAGTAGTATGAACTCTGGAAACACCATATATTTT. It codes for CASSMNSGNTIYF.